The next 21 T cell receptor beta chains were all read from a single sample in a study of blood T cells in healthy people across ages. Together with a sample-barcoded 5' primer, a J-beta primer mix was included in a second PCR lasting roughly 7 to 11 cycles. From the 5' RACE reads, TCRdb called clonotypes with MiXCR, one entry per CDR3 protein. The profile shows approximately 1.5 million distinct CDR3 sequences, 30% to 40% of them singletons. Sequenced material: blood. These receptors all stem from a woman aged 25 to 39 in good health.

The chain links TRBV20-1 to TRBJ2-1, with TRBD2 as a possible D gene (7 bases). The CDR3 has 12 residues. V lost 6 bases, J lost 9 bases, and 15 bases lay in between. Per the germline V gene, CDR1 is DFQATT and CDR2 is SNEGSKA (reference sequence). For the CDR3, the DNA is TGCAGTGCGCCTGGACTAGGGGGTGAGCAGTTCTTC. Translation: CSAPGLGGEQFF.

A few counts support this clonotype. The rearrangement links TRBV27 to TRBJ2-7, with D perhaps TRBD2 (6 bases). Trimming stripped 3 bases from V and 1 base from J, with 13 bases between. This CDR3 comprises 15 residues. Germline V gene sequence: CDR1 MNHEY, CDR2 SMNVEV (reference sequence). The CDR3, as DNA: TGTGCCAGCAGTTTCCGGGGTGCGGGATCCTACGAGCAGTACTTC. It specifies CASSFRGAGSYEQYF.

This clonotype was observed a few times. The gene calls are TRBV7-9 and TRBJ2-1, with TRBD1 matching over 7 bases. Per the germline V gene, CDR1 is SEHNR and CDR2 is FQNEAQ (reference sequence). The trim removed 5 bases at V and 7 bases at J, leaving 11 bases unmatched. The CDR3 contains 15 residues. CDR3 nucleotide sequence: TGTGCCAGCAGCCAGGGGTCAGGGGGTTTTAATGAGCAGTTCTTC. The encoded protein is CASSQGSGGFNEQFF.

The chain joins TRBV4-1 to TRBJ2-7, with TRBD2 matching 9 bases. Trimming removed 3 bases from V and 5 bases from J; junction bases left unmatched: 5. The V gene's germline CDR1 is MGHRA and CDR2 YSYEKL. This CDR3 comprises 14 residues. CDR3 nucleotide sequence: TGCGCCAGCAGCCATCTAGCGGGGCGGGACGAGCAGTACTTC. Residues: CASSHLAGRDEQYF.

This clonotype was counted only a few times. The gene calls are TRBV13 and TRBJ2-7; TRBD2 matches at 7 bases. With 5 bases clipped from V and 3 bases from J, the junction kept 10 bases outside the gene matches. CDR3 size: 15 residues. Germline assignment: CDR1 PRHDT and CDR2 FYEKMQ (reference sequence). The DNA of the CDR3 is TGTGCCAGCAGCATGAGGACTAGGAAACTCTACGAGCAGTACTTC. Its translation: CASSMRTRKLYEQYF.

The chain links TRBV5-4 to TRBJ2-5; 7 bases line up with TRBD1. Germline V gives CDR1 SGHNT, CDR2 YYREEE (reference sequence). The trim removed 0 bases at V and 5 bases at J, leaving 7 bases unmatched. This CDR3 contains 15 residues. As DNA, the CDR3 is TGTGCCAGCAGCTTGGGAGACAGGGTGGTGGAGACCCAGTACTTC. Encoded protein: CASSLGDRVVETQYF.

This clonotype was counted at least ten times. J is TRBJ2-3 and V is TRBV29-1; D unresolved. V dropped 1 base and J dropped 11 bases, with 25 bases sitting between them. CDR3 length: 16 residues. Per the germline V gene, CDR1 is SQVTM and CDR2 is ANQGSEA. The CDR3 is CSVEASPSRASPRQYF. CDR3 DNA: TGCAGCGTTGAAGCTTCGCCCAGTCGGGCCTCACCCAGGCAGTATTTT.

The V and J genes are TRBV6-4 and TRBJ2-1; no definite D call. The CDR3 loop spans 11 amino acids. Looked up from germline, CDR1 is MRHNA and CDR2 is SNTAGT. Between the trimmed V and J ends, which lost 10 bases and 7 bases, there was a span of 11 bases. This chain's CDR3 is CATTLGNEQFF. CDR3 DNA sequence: TGTGCCACCACGTTGGGGAATGAGCAGTTCTTC.

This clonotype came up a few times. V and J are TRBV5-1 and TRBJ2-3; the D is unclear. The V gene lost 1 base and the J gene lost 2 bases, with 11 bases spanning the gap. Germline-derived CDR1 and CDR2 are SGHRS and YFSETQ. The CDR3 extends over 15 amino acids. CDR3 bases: TGCGCCAGCAGCTTGTCTTCCCTCAACACAGATACGCAGTATTTT. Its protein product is CASSLSSLNTDTQYF.

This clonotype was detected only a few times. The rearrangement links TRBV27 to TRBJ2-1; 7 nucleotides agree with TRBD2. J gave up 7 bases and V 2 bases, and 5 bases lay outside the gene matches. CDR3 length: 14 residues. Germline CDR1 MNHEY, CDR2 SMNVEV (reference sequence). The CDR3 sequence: CASSLAGAMNEQFF. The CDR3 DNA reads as TGTGCCAGCAGTTTAGCGGGAGCGATGAATGAGCAGTTCTTC.

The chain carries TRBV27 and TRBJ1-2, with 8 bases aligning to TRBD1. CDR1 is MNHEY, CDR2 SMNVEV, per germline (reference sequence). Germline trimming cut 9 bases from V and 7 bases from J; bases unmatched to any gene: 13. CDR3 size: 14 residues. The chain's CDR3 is CASKAGGPSPGYTF. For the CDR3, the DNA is TGTGCCAGTAAAGCAGGGGGCCCGAGTCCTGGCTACACCTTC.

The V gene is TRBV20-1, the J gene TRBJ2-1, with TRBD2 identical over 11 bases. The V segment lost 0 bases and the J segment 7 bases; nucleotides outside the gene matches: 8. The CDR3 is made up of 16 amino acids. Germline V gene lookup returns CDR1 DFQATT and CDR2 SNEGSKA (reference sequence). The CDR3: CSARDQVAGGRNEQFF. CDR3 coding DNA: TGCAGTGCTAGAGATCAGGTAGCGGGAGGGCGGAATGAGCAGTTCTTC.

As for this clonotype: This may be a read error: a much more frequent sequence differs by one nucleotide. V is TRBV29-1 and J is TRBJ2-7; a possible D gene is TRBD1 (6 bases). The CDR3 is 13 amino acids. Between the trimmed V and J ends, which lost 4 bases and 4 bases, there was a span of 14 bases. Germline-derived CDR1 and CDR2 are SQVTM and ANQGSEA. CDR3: CSVGGRGPYEQYF. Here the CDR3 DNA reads TGCAGCGTTGGTGGCAGGGGACCGTACGAGCAGTACTTC.

The chain's CDR3 is CSARAGAFYGYTF. As DNA, the CDR3 is TGCAGTGCTAGAGCTGGAGCCTTTTATGGCTACACCTTC. V usage is TRBV20-1 and J usage is TRBJ1-2; unclear D gene. CDR1 is DFQATT and CDR2 is SNEGSKA in the germline V gene (reference sequence). V lost 1 base to trimming and J lost 5 bases, with 11 bases between them. The CDR3 length is 13 residues.

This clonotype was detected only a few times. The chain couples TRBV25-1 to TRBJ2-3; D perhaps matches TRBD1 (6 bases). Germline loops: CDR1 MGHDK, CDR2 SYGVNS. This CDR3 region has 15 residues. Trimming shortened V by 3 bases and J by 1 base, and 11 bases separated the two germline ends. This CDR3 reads CASSDAGVGTDTQYF. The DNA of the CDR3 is TGTGCCAGCAGTGATGCAGGGGTAGGCACAGATACGCAGTATTTT. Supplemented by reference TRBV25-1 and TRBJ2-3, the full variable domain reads EADIYQTPRYLVIGTGKKITLECSQTMGHDKMYWYQQDPGMELHLIHYSYGVNSTEKGDLSSESTVSRIRTEHFPLTLESARPSHTSQYLCASSDAGVGTDTQYFGPGTRLTVL.

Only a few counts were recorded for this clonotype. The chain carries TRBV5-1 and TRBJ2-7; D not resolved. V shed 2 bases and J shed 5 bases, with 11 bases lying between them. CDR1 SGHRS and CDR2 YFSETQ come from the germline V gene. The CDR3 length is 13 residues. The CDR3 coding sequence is TGCGCCAGCAGCTTTCACGGAGCCGACGAGCAGTACTTC. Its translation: CASSFHGADEQYF.

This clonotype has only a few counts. The CDR3, as DNA: TGCAGTGCTAGACCCAGGGGGTTATTCTCACCCCTCCACTTT. Translating it yields CSARPRGLFSPLHF. The gene calls are TRBV20-1 and TRBJ1-6, with TRBD1 matching over 7 bases. The germline gives CDR1 DFQATT, CDR2 SNEGSKA (reference sequence). V trimming: 2 bases; J trimming: 10 bases; junction bases outside the gene matches: 8. The CDR3 has 14 amino acids.

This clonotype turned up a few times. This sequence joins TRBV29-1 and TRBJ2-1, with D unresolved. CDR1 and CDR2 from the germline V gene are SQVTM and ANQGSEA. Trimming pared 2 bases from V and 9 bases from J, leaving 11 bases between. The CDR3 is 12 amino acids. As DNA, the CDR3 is TGCAGCGTTGAATATCCCCTAGGTGAGCAGTTCTTC. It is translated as CSVEYPLGEQFF.

The CDR3 sequence: CASSPWTENQPQHF. The CDR3 coding sequence is TGTGCCAGCAGTCCTTGGACAGAAAATCAGCCCCAGCATTTT. The chain couples TRBV28 to TRBJ1-5; TRBD1 might be the D (6 bases). CDR3 length: 14 amino acids. Per germline, CDR1 MDHEN and CDR2 SYDVKM. Trimming removed 5 bases at V and 4 bases at J, with 12 bases between.

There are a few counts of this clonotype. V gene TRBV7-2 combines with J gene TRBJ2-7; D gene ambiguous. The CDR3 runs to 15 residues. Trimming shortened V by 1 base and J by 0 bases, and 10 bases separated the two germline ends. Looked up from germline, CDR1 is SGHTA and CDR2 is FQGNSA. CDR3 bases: TGTGCCAGCAGCTTAGATGTCGTCAGCTCCTACGAGCAGTACTTC. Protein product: CASSLDVVSSYEQYF.

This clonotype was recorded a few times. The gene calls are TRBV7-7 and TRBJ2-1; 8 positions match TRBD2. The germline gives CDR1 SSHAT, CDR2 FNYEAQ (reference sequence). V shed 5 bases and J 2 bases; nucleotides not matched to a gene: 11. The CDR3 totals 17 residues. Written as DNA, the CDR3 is TGTGCCAGCAGCCCCGGACTAGCCGAGGGGCCCTACAATGAGCAGTTCTTC. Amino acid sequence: CASSPGLAEGPYNEQFF.